This T cell receptor (beta chain) derives from a study of blood T cell repertoires in COVID-19. The overall study: Acute and convalescent COVID-19 samples came from the United States, Italy and Spain. The analysed material was cDNA or gDNA that came from T cells, B-cell-depleted T cells, or PBMCs.

Profiled with immunoSEQ multiplex PCR; TCRdb holds only in-frame clones, not every one. The repertoire holds hundreds of thousands of clones, with 88% as singletons. The sequence derives from a woman aged 25 to 39 who had recovered from COVID-19. The source material was peripheral blood.

For the CDR3, the DNA is TGTGCCAGCAGTCCACCGCCGGGACTGATCTCCTACGAGCAGTACTTC. This gives the protein CASSPPPGLISYEQYF. The chain links TRBV28 to TRBJ2-7; D is perhaps TRBD2 (6 bases). There are 16 residues in the CDR3. The V end lost 5 bases, the J end lost 0 bases, and 17 bases lay between the germline ends. Germline V gene sequence: CDR1 MDHEN, CDR2 SYDVKM.